The following is a T cell receptor beta chain sequence with its context. The sample belongs to a study of OX40 agonist ivuxolimab in advanced cancers. Study-level background: All patients had ivuxolimab intravenously every 2 weeks at 0.01 to 10 mg/kg.

Clones were sequenced by immunoSEQ multiplex PCR, and TCRdb holds only the in-frame ones, with some missing. Among about 32,000 clones listed, 81% were seen once. The TCR originated in an adult with an advanced solid tumor such as melanoma, head and neck, liver or kidney cancer. The sequences come from CD4+ or CD8+ T cells sorted from blood, collected in a trial of the OX40 agonist ivuxolimab.

The CDR3 coding sequence is TGTGCCAGCTCACCCCCGAAGGGGGATAATTCACCCCTCCACTTT. The encoded protein is CASSPPKGDNSPLHF. The rearrangement uses TRBV18 and TRBJ1-6; perhaps TRBD1 as D (6 bases). The germline V gene encodes CDR1 KGHSH and CDR2 LQKENI. The V gene lost 3 bases and the J gene lost 5 bases, with 11 bases spanning the gap. This CDR3 region has 15 residues.